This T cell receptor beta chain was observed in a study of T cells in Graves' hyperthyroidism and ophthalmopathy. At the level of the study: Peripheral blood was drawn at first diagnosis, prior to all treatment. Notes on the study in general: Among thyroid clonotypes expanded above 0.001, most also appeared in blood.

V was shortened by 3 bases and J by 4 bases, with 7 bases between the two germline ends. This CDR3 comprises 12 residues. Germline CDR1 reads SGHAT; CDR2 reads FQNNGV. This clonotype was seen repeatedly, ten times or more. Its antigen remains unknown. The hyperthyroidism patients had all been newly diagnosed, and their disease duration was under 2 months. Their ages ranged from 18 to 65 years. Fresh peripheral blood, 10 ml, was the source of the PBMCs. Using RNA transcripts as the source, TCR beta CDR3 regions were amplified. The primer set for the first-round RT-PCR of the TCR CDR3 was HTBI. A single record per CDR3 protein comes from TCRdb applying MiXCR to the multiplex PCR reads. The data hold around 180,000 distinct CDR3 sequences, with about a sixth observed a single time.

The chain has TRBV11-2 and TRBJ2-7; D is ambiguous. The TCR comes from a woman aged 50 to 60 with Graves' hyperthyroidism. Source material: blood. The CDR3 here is CASSLKEYEQYF. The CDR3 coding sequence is TGTGCCAGCAGCTTGAAGGAATACGAGCAGTACTTC.